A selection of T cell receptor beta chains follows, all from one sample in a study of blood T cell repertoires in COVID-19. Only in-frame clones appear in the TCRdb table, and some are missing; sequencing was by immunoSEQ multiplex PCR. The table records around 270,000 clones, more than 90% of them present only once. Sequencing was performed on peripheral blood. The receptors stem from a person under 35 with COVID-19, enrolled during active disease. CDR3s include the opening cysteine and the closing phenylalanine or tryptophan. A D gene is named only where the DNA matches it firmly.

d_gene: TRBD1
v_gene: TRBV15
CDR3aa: CATSRDPTGAREAFF

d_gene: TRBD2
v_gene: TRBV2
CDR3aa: CASSETSGRQTQYF

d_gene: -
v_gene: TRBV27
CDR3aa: CASSLSYRDNEQFF

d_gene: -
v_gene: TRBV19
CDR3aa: CASSIGQGRSEAFF

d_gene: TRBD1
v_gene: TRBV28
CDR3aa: CASTVWARDSGGLANYGYTF

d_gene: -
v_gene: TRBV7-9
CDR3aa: CASSLPNKLYEQYF

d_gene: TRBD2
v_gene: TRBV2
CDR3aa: CASSVTGGNYNEQFF

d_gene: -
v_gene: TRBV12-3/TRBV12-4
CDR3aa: CASSLGGPDTQYF

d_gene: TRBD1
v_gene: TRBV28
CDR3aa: CASRSDPTGTNQETQYF

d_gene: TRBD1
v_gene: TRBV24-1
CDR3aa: CATSDPGQGVYGYTF

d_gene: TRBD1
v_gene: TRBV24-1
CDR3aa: CATSERTGPIYEQYF

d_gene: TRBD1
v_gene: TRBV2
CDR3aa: CASSPGQGNGYTF

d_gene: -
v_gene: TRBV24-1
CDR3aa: CATSDTDTGELFF

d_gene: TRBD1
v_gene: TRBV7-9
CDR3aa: CASSTTGTGPFETQYF

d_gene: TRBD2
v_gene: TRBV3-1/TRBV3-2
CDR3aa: CASSHTTSGRAITGELFF

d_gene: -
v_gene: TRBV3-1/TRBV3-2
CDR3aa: CASSQRDSFFEQYF

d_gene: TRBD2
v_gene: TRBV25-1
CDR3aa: CASSELSSGSTDTQYF

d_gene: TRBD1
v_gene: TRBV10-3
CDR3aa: CATQRDRDTYEQYF

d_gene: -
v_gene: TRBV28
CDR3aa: CASSFSTAYGYTF